What follows are 29 T cell receptor beta chains derived from one specimen sequenced in a study of vaccination and CD4 T cells after COVID-19. Their specific antigens are unknown. The treatment is: roughly ten-day PBMC culture with coronavirus spike peptide pools or control peptides (ViraFEST assay). Cultured CD4+ T cell DNA was sequenced using the Oncomine TCR Beta short-read assay. TCRdb reprocessed the PCR reads with MiXCR, giving one entry per CDR3 protein. In the table there are approximately 18,000 distinct CDR3 sequences, around 45% of which are singletons. The source material was CD4+ T cells from blood, cultured in vitro, sampled after SARS-CoV-2 vaccination. Every receptor here comes from a human donor who had recovered from COVID-19.

V gene TRBV6-1 combines with J gene TRBJ2-5, with D perhaps assigned TRBD1 or TRBD2 (6 bases each). Germline V gene lookup returns CDR1 MNHNS and CDR2 SASEGT. The CDR3 sequence is 14 residues long. Trimming pared 7 bases from V and 3 bases from J, leaving 15 bases between. CDR3 residues: CASIGGLGEETQYF. The CDR3 DNA reads as TGTGCCAGCATTGGGGGGCTAGGGGAAGAGACCCAGTACTTC.

The DNA of the CDR3 is TGCAGTGCTAGAGAGACCCAGGTGAGACCCCAGCATTTT. It translates to CSARETQVRPQHF. The chain recombines TRBV20-1 with TRBJ1-5; D is unclear. Looked up from germline, CDR1 is DFQATT and CDR2 is SNEGSKA (reference sequence). This CDR3 spans 13 amino acids. V dropped 0 bases and J dropped 10 bases, with 13 bases sitting between them.

The chain joins TRBV30 to TRBJ1-2; the match to TRBD1 covers 10 bases. V lost 0 bases, J lost 3 bases, and 10 bases stayed unmatched. Germline CDR1 GTSNPN, CDR2 SVGIG (reference sequence). CDR3 length equals 17 residues. This CDR3 reads CAWSVPRTGTGDYGYTF. The CDR3 DNA sequence: TGTGCCTGGAGTGTACCCCGCACCGGGACAGGGGACTATGGCTACACCTTC.

This clonotype appeared once. This chain connects TRBV27 to TRBJ2-7, with 11 bases fitting TRBD2. Trimming removed 6 bases from V and 0 bases from J; junction bases left unmatched: 4. The CDR3 loop spans 15 amino acids. The germline gives CDR1 MNHEY, CDR2 SMNVEV (reference sequence). The CDR3 reads CASSRLAGTSYEQYF. The CDR3 DNA is TGTGCCAGCAGCCGACTAGCGGGAACCTCCTACGAGCAGTACTTC.

The chain carries TRBV19 and TRBJ1-2; D may be TRBD1 (5 bases). The germline V and J ends were trimmed by 7 bases and 8 bases, with 17 bases remaining between them. The CDR3 covers 13 residues. Germline V CDR1 and CDR2: LNHDA, SQIVND (reference sequence). The CDR3 is CASTRARGEGYTF. The CDR3 DNA sequence: TGTGCCAGTACTAGAGCGCGGGGCGAAGGCTACACCTTC.

This clonotype has just a few counts. The chain carries TRBV20-1 and TRBJ1-2; D is uncertain. This CDR3 spans 15 amino acids. Germline values: CDR1 DFQATT, CDR2 SNEGSKA (reference sequence). Trimming took off 0 bases at V and 0 bases at J, with 11 bases between the two ends. CDR3 region: CSARDPAIPNYGYTF. CDR3 nucleotides: TGCAGTGCTAGAGATCCGGCTATTCCTAACTATGGCTACACCTTC.

V is TRBV11-2 and J is TRBJ2-3, with D possibly TRBD2 on 6 matching bases. The CDR3 totals 14 residues. The V gene lost 2 bases and the J gene lost 4 bases, with 10 bases spanning the gap. Germline loops: CDR1 SGHAT, CDR2 FQNNGV. In DNA form, the CDR3 reads TGTGCCAGCAGCTTATGGGACTTATCAGATACGCAGTATTTT. Translated, it gives CASSLWDLSDTQYF.

The V call is TRBV4-1, the J call TRBJ1-1; D is unclear. This CDR3 contains 16 residues. The V end was cut by 0 bases, the J end by 0 bases, with 11 bases between. CDR1 MGHRA and CDR2 YSYEKL come from the germline V gene. The CDR3 loop is CASSQEDGRLNTEAFF. The CDR3 DNA follows: TGCGCCAGCAGCCAAGAGGACGGACGCCTGAACACTGAAGCTTTCTTT.

The CDR3: CASSIRLAGNPVTQYF. The CDR3 DNA reads TGTGCCAGCAGTATCCGACTAGCGGGAAACCCCGTTACGCAGTATTTT. The chain has TRBV27 and TRBJ2-3; 11 bases match TRBD2. The ends lost 5 bases at V and 8 bases at J; junction bases unmatched: 12. Per germline, CDR1 MNHEY and CDR2 SMNVEV (reference sequence). The CDR3 runs 16 residues.

This clonotype was observed a handful of times. The genes are TRBV19 and TRBJ1-2; tentatively, D is TRBD1 (5 bases). Trimming pared 1 base from V and 0 bases from J, leaving 15 bases between. Germline V CDR1 and CDR2: LNHDA, SQIVND (reference sequence). The CDR3 contains 17 residues. As DNA, the CDR3 is TGTGCCAGTAGTATAGGGGGAACCCCGACAGCTAACTATGGCTACACCTTC. Protein sequence: CASSIGGTPTANYGYTF.

The CDR3 DNA reads as TGTGCCAGCAGTCCAGGGACAGGGGACGAGCAGTACTTC. As protein: CASSPGTGDEQYF. The chain couples TRBV28 to TRBJ2-7, with 10 positions matching TRBD1. The V gene's germline CDR1 is MDHEN and CDR2 SYDVKM. This CDR3 is 13 amino acids long. V dropped 5 bases and J dropped 5; count of bases not matched to a gene: 3. Full variable domain (rest looked up from reference TRBV28 and TRBJ2-7): DVKVTQSSRYLVKRTGEKVFLECVQDMDHENMFWYRQDPGLGLRLIYFSYDVKMKEKGDIPEGYSVSREKKERFSLILESASTNQTSMYLCASSPGTGDEQYFGPGTRLTVT.

This clonotype was seen only a few times. The J gene is TRBJ2-2, the V gene TRBV7-3; D gene ambiguous. Looked up from germline, CDR1 is SGHTA and CDR2 is FQGTGA. Trimming took off 1 base at V and 4 bases at J, with 10 bases between the two ends. CDR3 length: 15 residues. The CDR3 spells CASSLMPGTTGELFF. CDR3 DNA: TGTGCCAGCAGCTTAATGCCAGGAACCACCGGGGAGCTGTTTTTT.

This chain uses TRBV20-1 with TRBJ1-6, with D possibly being TRBD1 (5 bases). Germline V CDR1 and CDR2: DFQATT, SNEGSKA (reference sequence). The V end lost 4 bases, the J end lost 13 bases, and 17 bases lay between the germline ends. CDR3 size: 13 residues. CDR3 bases: TGCAGTGCTAAAGCGGCAGGGCAGGGTCCCCTCCACTTT. This sequence encodes CSAKAAGQGPLHF.

In its sample, this clonotype was seen a few times. The V call is TRBV25-1, the J call TRBJ1-6; D remains ambiguous. The V gene's germline CDR1 is MGHDK and CDR2 SYGVNS. Trimming pared 4 bases from V and 9 bases from J, leaving 10 bases between. The CDR3 is made up of 13 amino acids. CDR3 DNA sequence: TGTGCCAGCAGTGGCGGGGTCGGTTCACCCCTCCACTTT. Translated, it gives CASSGGVGSPLHF. Full variable domain (outside the CDR3, taken from reference TRBV25-1 and TRBJ1-6): EADIYQTPRYLVIGTGKKITLECSQTMGHDKMYWYQQDPGMELHLIHYSYGVNSTEKGDLSSESTVSRIRTEHFPLTLESARPSHTSQYLCASSGGVGSPLHFGNGTRLTVT.

This clonotype has only a few counts. V usage is TRBV20-1 and J usage is TRBJ2-3; unclear D gene. CDR1 is DFQATT, CDR2 SNEGSKA, per germline (reference sequence). The V end was cut by 3 bases, the J end by 6 bases, with 7 bases between. The CDR3 sequence is 11 residues long. The CDR3 DNA sequence: TGCAGTGCTAGCGAGGAGGATACGCAGTATTTT. Its translation: CSASEEDTQYF.

This chain connects TRBV20-1 to TRBJ1-6, with D perhaps TRBD1 (6 bases). Germline V lookup: CDR1 DFQATT, CDR2 SNEGSKA (reference sequence). V shed 2 bases and J shed 8 bases, with 10 bases lying between them. CDR3 length: 13 amino acids. The CDR3 loop is CSARTGQDSPLHF. The CDR3 nucleotides are TGCAGTGCTAGAACAGGGCAGGATTCACCCCTCCACTTT.

This clonotype has just a few counts. The genes are TRBV7-2 and TRBJ2-2; 12 nucleotides align to TRBD2. This CDR3 region has 15 residues. CDR1 and CDR2 (germline): SGHTA, FQGNSA. V lost 5 bases and J lost 7; bases outside the gene matches: 5. The CDR3 here is CASSGLAGSLGELFF. CDR3 sequence (DNA): TGTGCCAGCAGCGGACTAGCGGGAAGTCTCGGGGAGCTGTTTTTT.

The chain joins TRBV6-1 to TRBJ1-2; unclear D gene. Germline V lookup: CDR1 MNHNS, CDR2 SASEGT. The V gene lost 6 bases and the J gene lost 4 bases, with 9 bases spanning the gap. CDR3 size: 12 residues. The CDR3 is CASSLNGYGYTF. Written as DNA, the CDR3 is TGTGCCAGCAGCTTAAACGGCTATGGCTACACCTTC.

The chain recombines TRBV7-8 with TRBJ2-2; TRBD2 aligns across 8 bases. Germline values: CDR1 SGHVS, CDR2 FQNEAQ. This CDR3 spans 16 amino acids. With V trimmed by 5 bases and J by 0 bases, 5 bases remained unmatched. This CDR3 is CASSPREGANTGELFF. CDR3 DNA: TGTGCCAGCAGCCCCCGGGAGGGGGCGAACACCGGGGAGCTGTTTTTT. Looking up the rest from reference TRBV7-8 and TRBJ2-2 gives the full variable domain: GAGVSQSPRYKVAKRGQDVALRCDPISGHVSLFWYQQALGQGPEFLTYFQNEAQLDKSGLPSDRFFAERPEGSVSTLKIQRTQQEDSAVYLCASSPREGANTGELFFGEGSRLTVL.

This sequence joins TRBV6-1 and TRBJ2-1; no definite D call. The V end lost 2 bases, the J end lost 9 bases, and 11 bases lay between the germline ends. This CDR3 is 13 amino acids long. Per germline, CDR1 MNHNS and CDR2 SASEGT. CDR3 DNA: TGTGCCAGCAGTGAATCCGTCGGCGCTGAGCAGTTCTTC. Its translation: CASSESVGAEQFF.

The V call is TRBV12-3 or TRBV12-4, the J call TRBJ2-1; 10 bases fit TRBD2. J lost 13 bases, V lost 7 bases, and 4 bases had no gene match. The CDR3 has 11 residues. This CDR3 is CASTASGSQFF. CDR3 in DNA: TGTGCCAGCACAGCTAGCGGGAGTCAGTTCTTC.

A few counts support this clonotype. The genes are TRBV19 and TRBJ1-5; 7 bases match TRBD1. The junction had 8 bases not matched to a gene; V was cut back by 6 bases and J by 0 bases. Per the germline V gene, CDR1 is LNHDA and CDR2 is SQIVND (reference sequence). The CDR3 covers 16 residues. CDR3 in amino acids: CASSWGTVNSNQPQHF. CDR3 in DNA: TGTGCCAGTAGCTGGGGGACAGTAAATAGCAATCAGCCCCAGCATTTT.

This rearrangement joins TRBV6-1 to TRBJ1-4; 11 bases agree with TRBD1. In germline, CDR1 is MNHNS, CDR2 SASEGT. This CDR3 has 15 residues. The V segment lost 5 bases and the J segment 7 bases; nucleotides outside the gene matches: 6. CDR3 nucleotides: TGTGCCAGCAGTCGATCCGGGACAGGGGGTGAAAAACTGTTTTTT. As protein: CASSRSGTGGEKLFF.

This clonotype was counted a single time. This sequence joins TRBV11-2 and TRBJ1-1; unclear D gene. The CDR3 has 14 residues. The V and J ends lost 1 base and 1 base respectively, with 7 bases between them. The germline gives CDR1 SGHAT, CDR2 FQNNGV. The CDR3 here is CASSLGGTNTEAFF. DNA of the CDR3: TGTGCCAGCAGCTTAGGTGGTACGAACACTGAAGCTTTCTTT. Filled out from reference TRBV11-2 and TRBJ1-1, the complete variable domain reads EAGVAQSPRYKIIEKRQSVAFWCNPISGHATLYWYQQILGQGPKLLIQFQNNGVVDDSQLPKDRFSAERLKGVDSTLKIQPAKLEDSAVYLCASSLGGTNTEAFFGQGTRLTVV.

The gene calls are TRBV7-2 and TRBJ1-2, with 7 positions matching TRBD1. CDR1 is SGHTA, CDR2 FQGNSA, per germline. V lost 6 bases, J lost 1 base, and 5 bases stayed unmatched. CDR3 length: 14 amino acids. The CDR3 sequence is CASRQGQDNYGYTF. The CDR3 DNA is TGTGCCAGCAGACAAGGACAGGATAACTATGGCTACACCTTC.

The V and J genes are TRBV5-1 and TRBJ1-2, with D possibly being TRBD1 (5 bases). The CDR3 covers 14 residues. Germline assignment: CDR1 SGHRS and CDR2 YFSETQ. Trimming cost V 0 bases and J 6 bases, with 12 bases left between them. In DNA form, the CDR3 reads TGCGCCAGCAGCTTGGCCTTGGGGGAGGATGGCTACACCTTC. Translated: CASSLALGEDGYTF.

Turning to this clonotype: This may be a read error: a much more frequent sequence differs by one nucleotide. CDR3: CATSRGQGGKPQHF. DNA for the CDR3: TGTGCCACCAGCAGGGGACAGGGGGGGAAGCCCCAGCATTTT. The chain is built from TRBV15 and TRBJ1-5, with 11 positions matching TRBD1. The CDR3 consists of 14 residues. Unmatched junction bases numbered 3, after V lost 3 bases and J lost 8 bases. The V gene's germline CDR1 is LNHNV and CDR2 YYDKDF (reference sequence).

This clonotype was counted between two and nine times. The V and J genes are TRBV10-3 and TRBJ1-2; D is possibly TRBD1 (6 bases). With 10 bases removed from V and 2 bases from J, the gap between germline ends came to 17 bases. This CDR3 contains 14 residues. Germline loops: CDR1 ENHRY, CDR2 SYGVKD. As DNA, the CDR3 is TGTGCCACCCGGTCGATGGACAGCAACTATGGCTACACCTTC. Translated: CATRSMDSNYGYTF.

This clonotype was recorded a few times. The rearrangement joins TRBV25-1 to TRBJ2-5; D is ambiguous. Germline loops: CDR1 MGHDK, CDR2 SYGVNS. Trimming shortened V by 1 base and J by 2 bases, and 14 bases separated the two germline ends. The CDR3 sequence is 16 residues long. CDR3 sequence reads: CASSESADSRQETQYF. The CDR3 coding sequence is TGTGCCAGCAGTGAATCGGCAGACTCGCGGCAAGAGACCCAGTACTTC.